This T cell receptor (beta chain) was recovered during a study of cytomegalovirus exposure and HLA in healthy donors. Study information: An earlier analysis identified more than 95 million unique TCR beta sequences in 150 million to 200 million T cells. General study points: In a later analysis, several top co-occurrence clusters appeared linked to parvovirus B19, influenza, CMV and Epstein-Barr virus. The CMV antigen specificity of a few CMV-associated chains was confirmed through in vitro analysis. Most TCRs appeared rarely, but some public TCRs recurred in many donors.

This clone was counted only a few times. Its target is unknown. PCR involved 60 Vbeta and 13 Jbeta primers. Some clones are missing from TCRdb's copy, which holds only in-frame ones; the method was immunoSEQ multiplex PCR. The sample records 100,000 to 150,000 clones, around nine tenths being singletons. This receptor was obtained from a woman younger than 45 in good health and CMV-seronegative. Material for sequencing was PBMCs.

CDR3 residues: CASMDRGLITEAFF. CDR3 bases: TGTGCCAGTATGGACAGGGGGCTTATCACTGAAGCTTTCTTT. The chain is built from TRBV19 and TRBJ1-1; 11 positions agree with TRBD1. With V trimmed by 7 bases and J by 4 bases, 5 bases remained unmatched. Germline loops: CDR1 LNHDA, CDR2 SQIVND (reference sequence). The CDR3 is 14 residues long.